The 26 T cell receptor beta chains listed next were all sequenced from one sample in a study of cytomegalovirus exposure and HLA in healthy donors. Generated by immunoSEQ multiplex PCR, the TCRdb table keeps only in-frame clones and is missing some. This table has 160,000 or so clones, over 80% appearing once. The sequencing input was PBMCs. These receptors all stem from a man aged 25-45 years in good health and CMV-seropositive.

The genes are TRBV25-1 and TRBJ1-2; weak D call: TRBD1 (6 bases). The CDR3 consists of 14 residues. The V and J ends lost 5 bases and 8 bases respectively, with 18 bases between them. Germline CDR1 is MGHDK and CDR2 is SYGVNS. The CDR3 DNA is TGTGCCAGCAGTCCCGCCCCGGCAGGGGAAGGCTACACCTTC. Protein sequence: CASSPAPAGEGYTF.

The chain links TRBV27 to TRBJ2-3; TRBD2 is a possible D gene (5 bases). The CDR3 contains 15 residues. Per the germline V gene, CDR1 is MNHEY and CDR2 is SMNVEV (reference sequence). Trimming took 7 bases from V and 0 from J, leaving 14 bases between them. In DNA form, the CDR3 reads TGTGCCAGCACCCCTTTTCCGGGGAGCACAGATACGCAGTATTTT. Translated, it gives CASTPFPGSTDTQYF.

This clone was counted a single time. V gene TRBV4-1 combines with J gene TRBJ1-6; 10 bases line up with TRBD1. From germline, CDR1 is MGHRA and CDR2 YSYEKL. Unmatched junction bases numbered 5, after V lost 0 bases and J lost 6 bases. The length of the CDR3 is 17 residues. Here the CDR3 DNA reads TGCGCCAGCAGCCAAGAGACAGGGGGCCGGGGTAATTCACCCCTCCACTTT. Protein sequence: CASSQETGGRGNSPLHF.

The rearrangement joins TRBV28 to TRBJ2-7; 7 nucleotides agree with TRBD1. With V trimmed by 7 bases and J by 3 bases, 9 bases remained unmatched. From germline, CDR1 is MDHEN and CDR2 SYDVKM. The length of the CDR3 is 14 residues. In nucleotides, the CDR3 is TGTGCCAGCACCCCGACAGGGACCCTCTACGAGCAGTACTTC. Its protein product is CASTPTGTLYEQYF.

The chain recombines TRBV5-1 with TRBJ1-3; D not resolved. Germline CDR1 and CDR2: SGHRS and YFSETQ. V lost 1 base and J lost 0, with 11 bases in between. The CDR3 is 16 amino acids. The CDR3 sequence: CASSLRGLSSGNTIYF. CDR3 coding DNA: TGCGCCAGCAGCTTGCGGGGTTTAAGCTCTGGAAACACCATATATTTT.

The chain links TRBV7-2 to TRBJ1-2, with D perhaps TRBD1 (5 bases). The V end was cut by 1 base, the J end by 3 bases, with 15 bases between. The CDR3 loop spans 16 amino acids. Germline CDR1 is SGHTA and CDR2 is FQGNSA. The CDR3 DNA sequence: TGTGCCAGCAGCTTAGTCTTTGGGGCAATGGACTATGGCTACACCTTC. Encoded protein: CASSLVFGAMDYGYTF.

The count of this clone is one. The CDR3 nucleotides are TGTGCCAGCAGCCTATACAGGTTGGGGAACTACGAGCAGTACTTC. Its protein product is CASSLYRLGNYEQYF. The chain combines TRBV6-5 with TRBJ2-7; TRBD1 is a possible D gene (5 bases). Looked up from germline, CDR1 is MNHEY and CDR2 is SVGAGI. Trimming left V 6 bases short and J 3 bases short, with 18 bases between. The CDR3 length is 15 residues.

The chain combines TRBV4-3 with TRBJ1-1; D possibly corresponds to TRBD1 (5 bases). CDR1 is LGHNA, CDR2 YSLEER, per germline. Trimming pared 3 bases from V and 7 bases from J, leaving 9 bases between. The CDR3 is 12 amino acids. CDR3 bases: TGCGCCAGCAGCCATCTTCAGGGTGAAGCTTTCTTT. Protein: CASSHLQGEAFF.

The CDR3 reads CASRDTGGDEQYF. CDR3 DNA: TGTGCCAGCAGAGATACAGGGGGCGACGAGCAGTACTTC. The V call is TRBV25-1, the J call TRBJ2-7; 9 bases align to TRBD1. Germline lookup yields CDR1 MGHDK and CDR2 SYGVNS. The CDR3 covers 13 residues. The V and J ends lost 6 bases and 5 bases, in that order; junction bases with no gene match: 5.

The chain carries TRBV7-6 and TRBJ2-7; 7 bases fit TRBD1. V lost 2 bases and J lost 3; bases outside the gene matches: 4. The CDR3 extends over 14 amino acids. The germline CDR1 and CDR2 sequences are SGHVS and FNYEAQ. Written as DNA, the CDR3 is TGTGCCAGCAGCTTAATGACAGGGCACTACGAGCAGTACTTC. Its protein is CASSLMTGHYEQYF.

The CDR3 sequence is CASIETASNYNEQFF. In DNA form, the CDR3 reads TGTGCCAGCATCGAAACGGCTAGCAACTACAATGAGCAGTTCTTC. The chain recombines TRBV2 with TRBJ2-1; the D gene is possibly TRBD2 (5 bases). V was pared by 7 bases and J by 3 bases, with 16 bases between. CDR1 and CDR2 (germline): SNHLY, FYNNEI. This CDR3 is built from 15 residues.

In its sample, this clone was seen once. The V call is TRBV4-2, the J call TRBJ2-3; 9 positions match TRBD2. After removal of 0 bases from V and 1 base from J, the junction contained 2 bases not matched to a gene. Germline V CDR1 and CDR2: LGHNA, YNFKEQ. The CDR3 covers 16 residues. The CDR3 here is CASSQDLAGGTDTQYF. DNA of the CDR3: TGTGCCAGCAGCCAAGATTTAGCGGGGGGCACAGATACGCAGTATTTT.

V and J are TRBV9 and TRBJ2-3; TRBD1 agrees at 7 bases. The CDR3 has 13 amino acids. The germline CDR1 and CDR2 sequences are SGDLS and YYNGEE. Trimming removed 4 bases from V and 5 bases from J; junction bases left unmatched: 4. CDR3 in DNA: TGTGCCAGCAGCCAGACAGGGATAGATACGCAGTATTTT. Protein sequence: CASSQTGIDTQYF.

V is TRBV7-6 and J is TRBJ2-7; 8 bases match TRBD1. CDR3 length equals 15 residues. Germline V lookup: CDR1 SGHVS, CDR2 FNYEAQ. Trimming took 0 bases from V and 6 from J; bases not matched to a gene: 7. For the CDR3, the DNA is TGTGCCAGCAGCTTAGCGCGCGGACAGGGCACCGAGCAGTACTTC. Its translation is CASSLARGQGTEQYF.

The rearrangement uses TRBV4-1 and TRBJ1-1; 7 nucleotides match TRBD1. V lost 4 bases and J lost 4; bases outside the gene matches: 6. The CDR3 length is 14 residues. Germline-derived CDR1 and CDR2 are MGHRA and YSYEKL. The CDR3 reads CASSRTGEVTEAFF. CDR3 coding DNA: TGCGCCAGCAGCCGAACAGGGGAGGTCACTGAAGCTTTCTTT.

The chain joins TRBV5-1 to TRBJ1-2; tentatively, D is TRBD1 (6 bases). The ends were cut back, 4 bases at V and 4 bases at J, with 14 bases in the middle. CDR3 length: 14 residues. CDR1 and CDR2 (germline): SGHRS, YFSETQ. CDR3: CASSLRGGSYGYTF. The CDR3 DNA reads TGCGCCAGCAGCCTAAGGGGGGGGAGCTATGGCTACACCTTC. Drawing the rest from reference TRBV5-1 and TRBJ1-2, the complete variable domain is KAGVTQTPRYLIKTRGQQVTLSCSPISGHRSVSWYQQTPGQGLQFLFEYFSETQRNKGNFPGRFSGRQFSNSRSEMNVSTLELGDSALYLCASSLRGGSYGYTFGSGTRLTVV.

This clone was recorded a few times. V usage is TRBV4-2 and J usage is TRBJ2-3, with TRBD2 identical over 7 bases. Trimming took 1 base from V and 2 from J; bases not matched to a gene: 6. The CDR3 has 16 residues. Germline CDR1 is LGHNA and CDR2 is YNFKEQ. CDR3 sequence: CASSQGRTRNTDTQYF. The CDR3 region has the DNA TGTGCCAGCAGCCAAGGGAGGACTAGGAACACAGATACGCAGTATTTT.

This chain links TRBV4-1 with TRBJ2-1, with 9 bases that match TRBD2. In germline, CDR1 is MGHRA, CDR2 YSYEKL. The CDR3 has 15 amino acids. V was pared by 3 bases and J by 2 bases, with 2 bases of the junction left unmatched. In nucleotides, the CDR3 is TGCGCCAGCAGCCAGCGGGGGGGCACCTACAATGAGCAGTTCTTC. It encodes CASSQRGGTYNEQFF.

The chain employs TRBV6-5 and TRBJ1-1; D remains ambiguous. Trimming stripped 0 bases from V and 0 bases from J, with 11 bases between. From germline, CDR1 is MNHEY and CDR2 SVGAGI. The CDR3 has 16 residues. The CDR3: CASSYSEGGMNTEAFF. Here the CDR3 DNA reads TGTGCCAGCAGTTACTCGGAGGGAGGTATGAACACTGAAGCTTTCTTT.

The chain joins TRBV7-9 to TRBJ2-5, with a weak D call TRBD2 (7 bases). The CDR3 is 11 residues long. The V gene's germline CDR1 is SEHNR and CDR2 FQNEAQ (reference sequence). Deletions cut 11 bases from V and 1 base from J, with 8 bases between. This CDR3 reads CAGGAQETQYF. As DNA, the CDR3 is TGTGCCGGGGGGGCCCAAGAGACCCAGTACTTC.

A few counts support this clone. The V gene is TRBV11-2, the J gene TRBJ2-5, with TRBD2 matching 8 bases. Germline V gene lookup returns CDR1 SGHAT and CDR2 FQNNGV. V lost 7 bases, J lost 5 bases, and 18 bases stayed unmatched. The CDR3 loop spans 17 amino acids. This CDR3 is CASTLTQLAGPGETQYF. The CDR3 DNA is TGTGCCAGCACCCTCACCCAGTTAGCGGGGCCTGGGGAGACCCAGTACTTC.

This clone was found a few times. The chain employs TRBV10-3 and TRBJ1-2; D is possibly TRBD1 (5 bases). V lost 4 bases to trimming and J lost 4 bases, with 16 bases between them. This CDR3 has 15 amino acids. The germline V gene encodes CDR1 ENHRY and CDR2 SYGVKD. The CDR3 region is CAISGKGAHSYGYTF. The CDR3 DNA is TGTGCCATCAGTGGCAAAGGGGCCCACTCCTATGGCTACACCTTC.

This clone was seen more than once but under ten times. The chain couples TRBV5-1 to TRBJ2-3, with D possibly TRBD2 on 6 matching bases. The V gene's germline CDR1 is SGHRS and CDR2 YFSETQ. V shed 0 bases and J shed 5 bases, with 10 bases lying between them. This CDR3 has 14 amino acids. In nucleotides, the CDR3 is TGCGCCAGCAGCTTGGTAGGTAGCGGAGATACGCAGTATTTT. Translation gives CASSLVGSGDTQYF.

This clone was observed at least ten times. The J gene is TRBJ2-7, the V gene TRBV15, with D unclear. Per the germline V gene, CDR1 is LNHNV and CDR2 is YYDKDF (reference sequence). Trimming shortened V by 2 bases and J by 3 bases, and 11 bases separated the two germline ends. The CDR3 is 14 residues long. The CDR3 nucleotides read TGTGCCACCAGCAGAAATGGGCCCTTCTACGAGCAGTACTTC. Translated, it gives CATSRNGPFYEQYF.

This clone has just one count. CDR3 coding DNA: TGCGCCAGCAGCCAAGAGTCTGGCCTTCAGTCCTACGAGCAGTACTTC. Translating gives CASSQESGLQSYEQYF. The V gene is TRBV4-3, the J gene TRBJ2-7; D remains unclear. CDR1 is LGHNA, CDR2 YSLEER, per germline. The CDR3 runs to 16 residues. Trimming removed 0 bases at V and 1 base at J, with 13 bases between.

This clone was picked up a small number of times. The rearrangement joins TRBV15 to TRBJ2-2; 8 bases are a match to TRBD1. The length of the CDR3 is 15 residues. The germline V gene encodes CDR1 LNHNV and CDR2 YYDKDF (reference sequence). Trimming cost V 5 bases and J 3 bases; bases outside gene matches: 5. The CDR3 loop reads CATSGRQGYTGELFF. The CDR3, as DNA: TGTGCCACCAGCGGCAGACAGGGGTACACCGGGGAGCTGTTTTTT.